The next 21 T cell receptor beta chains were all read from a single sample in a study of cytomegalovirus exposure and HLA in healthy donors. Method: immunoSEQ multiplex PCR; TCRdb's copy keeps in-frame clones and lacks some. The sample gives nearly 200,000 clones, 80% to 90% of which show up once; around 15% is in the top ten. The sequenced sample was PBMCs. The source is a woman aged 25 to 39 in good health and CMV-seropositive.

The chain combines TRBV13 with TRBJ2-4; possibly TRBD2 for D (5 bases). Trimming removed 0 bases from V and 8 bases from J, with 11 bases in between. This CDR3 has 14 residues. Per germline, CDR1 PRHDT and CDR2 FYEKMQ (reference sequence). The CDR3 loop reads CASSLGRGIDIQYF. CDR3 nucleotide sequence: TGTGCCAGCAGCTTAGGCCGGGGAATTGACATTCAGTACTTC.

The chain joins TRBV28 to TRBJ1-1; no reliable D call. CDR3 size: 13 residues. Per germline, CDR1 MDHEN and CDR2 SYDVKM. With 6 bases removed from V and 4 bases from J, the gap between germline ends came to 12 bases. As DNA, the CDR3 is TGTGCCAGCAGCTCCGGGTCCCCCACTGAAGCTTTCTTT. Its translation: CASSSGSPTEAFF.

This chain uses TRBV27 with TRBJ2-3; 10 bases fit TRBD1. This CDR3 spans 15 amino acids. V lost 5 bases to trimming and J lost 4 bases; unmatched junction nucleotides: 6. In germline, CDR1 is MNHEY, CDR2 SMNVEV (reference sequence). CDR3 loop: CASSRQGAMADTQYF. The CDR3, as DNA: TGTGCCAGCAGTAGACAGGGGGCGATGGCAGATACGCAGTATTTT.

The rearrangement joins TRBV19 to TRBJ2-1, with D perhaps TRBD2 (6 bases). CDR3 length: 17 amino acids. Trimming cost V 2 bases and J 6 bases, with 20 bases left between them. Germline V CDR1 and CDR2: LNHDA, SQIVND (reference sequence). CDR3 region: CASSIRGLRETPNEQFF. In nucleotides, the CDR3 is TGTGCCAGTAGTATACGCGGCCTACGGGAGACTCCCAATGAGCAGTTCTTC.

The genes are TRBV11-2 and TRBJ2-7; the D is unclear. Germline-derived CDR1 and CDR2 are SGHAT and FQNNGV. CDR3 size: 15 residues. Trimming removed 1 base at V and 4 bases at J, with 14 bases between. CDR3 in amino acids: CASSLGGSRQYEQYF. As DNA, the CDR3 is TGTGCCAGCAGCTTAGGTGGTTCCCGACAATACGAGCAGTACTTC.

This clone appeared once. The chain recombines TRBV11-1 with TRBJ2-7, with 10 bases identical to TRBD1. The CDR3 contains 15 residues. Germline lookup yields CDR1 SGHAT and CDR2 FQDESV (reference sequence). Trimming removed 5 bases from V and 3 bases from J; junction bases left unmatched: 7. CDR3 loop: CASSPGQGEIYEQYF. The CDR3 DNA sequence: TGTGCCAGCAGCCCCGGACAGGGGGAAATCTACGAGCAGTACTTC.

This clone was counted between two and nine times. V is TRBV7-9 and J is TRBJ2-1; 11 bases are a match to TRBD2. The CDR3 sequence is 16 residues long. CDR1 SEHNR and CDR2 FQNEAQ come from the germline V gene (reference sequence). Losses at the gene ends were 1 base for V and 5 bases for J; bases not matched to a gene: 4. CDR3 nucleotides: TGTGCCAGCAGCTTAGTCGGGACTAGCGGCCACAATGAGCAGTTCTTC. Protein sequence: CASSLVGTSGHNEQFF.

This clone was found once. J is TRBJ1-2 and V is TRBV2; D remains unclear. The V and J ends lost 6 bases and 5 bases respectively, with 16 bases between them. The CDR3 has 14 residues. From germline, CDR1 is SNHLY and CDR2 FYNNEI. This chain's CDR3 is CASRAGPNEYGYTF. The CDR3 DNA is TGTGCCAGCAGGGCAGGTCCTAATGAGTATGGCTACACCTTC.

This chain connects TRBV9 to TRBJ2-2; TRBD1 agrees at 9 bases. V dropped 2 bases and J dropped 6; count of bases not matched to a gene: 11. The germline V gene encodes CDR1 SGDLS and CDR2 YYNGEE. The CDR3 covers 17 residues. CDR3 DNA sequence: TGTGCCAGCAGCGTCTTCCCGGGACAGGGTTCTCCCGGGGAGCTGTTTTTT. Amino acid sequence: CASSVFPGQGSPGELFF.

This chain uses TRBV19 with TRBJ2-7; 9 nucleotides line up with TRBD2. The J segment lost 7 bases and the V segment lost 9 bases, leaving 34 bases of the junction unmatched. The CDR3 covers 21 residues. The germline V gene has CDR1 LNHDA and CDR2 SQIVND (reference sequence). This CDR3 is CASSQVFYAGGPESTGPEQYF. Here the CDR3 DNA reads TGTGCCAGCTCGCAAGTCTTCTACGCGGGAGGGCCAGAGAGCACGGGCCCTGAGCAGTACTTC.

V and J are TRBV28 and TRBJ1-5; D remains ambiguous. The V gene's germline CDR1 is MDHEN and CDR2 SYDVKM. The CDR3 loop spans 13 amino acids. The V end lost 4 bases, the J end lost 2 bases, and 6 bases lay between the germline ends. DNA of the CDR3: TGTGCCAGCAGTTATCAGGGCAATCAGCCCCAGCATTTT. Its translation is CASSYQGNQPQHF.

This clone has more than one count but fewer than ten. The chain joins TRBV2 to TRBJ1-1; D gene uncertain. V was pared by 7 bases and J by 3 bases, with 9 bases between. The germline gives CDR1 SNHLY, CDR2 FYNNEI. The CDR3 is made up of 12 amino acids. CDR3 bases: TGTGCCAGCAATGGGCGGGACACTGAAGCTTTCTTT. Residues: CASNGRDTEAFF. Using reference TRBV2 and TRBJ1-1 for the parts outside the CDR3, the full variable domain is EPEVTQTPSHQVTQMGQEVILRCVPISNHLYFYWYRQILGQKVEFLVSFYNNEISEKSEIFDDQFSVERPDGSNFTLKIRSTKLEDSAMYFCASNGRDTEAFFGQGTRLTVV.

J is TRBJ2-1 and V is TRBV5-1, with 16 bases matching TRBD2. Germline assignment: CDR1 SGHRS and CDR2 YFSETQ. The CDR3 totals 15 residues. J gave up 15 bases and V 3 bases, and 9 bases lay outside the gene matches. Written as DNA, the CDR3 is TGCGCCAGCAGCTCCGAGGGACTAGCGGGAGGGCCTCTGTTCTTC. Amino acids: CASSSEGLAGGPLFF.

This clone occurred a few times. This rearrangement joins TRBV29-1 to TRBJ1-2, with a tentative D call TRBD1 (6 bases). V was clipped by 6 bases and J by 6 bases, with 20 bases between them. This CDR3 region has 14 residues. Per germline, CDR1 SQVTM and CDR2 ANQGSEA. CDR3 sequence: CSVSTYGTTNGYTF. The CDR3 DNA follows: TGCAGCGTGTCGACTTACGGGACAACTAATGGCTACACCTTC.

The rearrangement uses TRBV5-4 and TRBJ2-3; D gene uncertain. CDR3 length equals 12 residues. V lost 0 bases and J lost 9, with 8 bases in between. Germline V gene sequence: CDR1 SGHNT, CDR2 YYREEE (reference sequence). In nucleotides, the CDR3 is TGTGCCAGCAGCTTGGCCCACACGACGCAGTATTTT. Translation gives CASSLAHTTQYF. The full variable domain, in which reference TRBV5-4 and TRBJ2-3 provide the parts outside the CDR3, is ETGVTQSPTHLIKTRGQQVTLRCSSQSGHNTVSWYQQALGQGPQFIFQYYREEENGRGNFPPRFSGLQFPNYSSELNVNALELDDSALYLCASSLAHTTQYFGPGTRLTVL.

The CDR3 is CASRRFNTEAFF. As DNA, the CDR3 is TGTGCCAGCAGGAGGTTTAACACTGAAGCTTTCTTT. The V call is TRBV2, the J call TRBJ1-1; D remains unclear. Trimming took off 6 bases at V and 2 bases at J, with 7 bases between the two ends. The germline gives CDR1 SNHLY, CDR2 FYNNEI. The length of the CDR3 is 12 residues.

This clone has a handful of counts. The chain carries TRBV2 and TRBJ2-7; D perhaps matches TRBD2 (5 bases). This CDR3 comprises 14 residues. Per the germline V gene, CDR1 is SNHLY and CDR2 is FYNNEI. V lost 7 bases and J lost 1, with 14 bases in between. CDR3 in DNA: TGTGCCAGCAAGATCGGGGTTGGGTCCTACGAGCAGTACTTC. This sequence encodes CASKIGVGSYEQYF.

CDR3 nucleotides: TGTGCCAGCAGCCCCGGCAGGGCGGTGCGTCAGCCCCAGCATTTT. Translated: CASSPGRAVRQPQHF. The chain links TRBV7-2 to TRBJ1-5; D is perhaps TRBD1 (5 bases). This CDR3 is 15 amino acids long. V dropped 5 bases and J dropped 6 bases, with 17 bases sitting between them. Germline loops: CDR1 SGHTA, CDR2 FQGNSA.

The V call is TRBV27, the J call TRBJ2-7; TRBD1 matches 10 bases. CDR3 length: 16 residues. Germline CDR1 is MNHEY and CDR2 is SMNVEV (reference sequence). The trim removed 6 bases at V and 0 bases at J, leaving 8 bases unmatched. The CDR3 DNA reads TGTGCCAGCAGACCGGGGACAGGGGTGTTCTCCTACGAGCAGTACTTC. Protein product: CASRPGTGVFSYEQYF.

The chain uses TRBV6-5 and TRBJ1-1, with 11 nucleotides matching TRBD1. The V gene end was trimmed by 7 bases and the J gene end by 4 bases; junction bases not matched to a gene: 5. The CDR3 is 14 residues long. Per germline, CDR1 MNHEY and CDR2 SVGAGI. This CDR3 is CASIRDRGFTEAFF. CDR3 in DNA: TGTGCCAGCATTAGGGACAGGGGGTTCACTGAAGCTTTCTTT.

This clone was counted a single time. The CDR3 sequence is CASSLLMSSGTDTQYF. The CDR3 nucleotides are TGTGCCAGCAGTTTATTAATGTCTAGCGGGACAGATACGCAGTATTTT. The rearrangement joins TRBV28 to TRBJ2-3, with 8 bases identical to TRBD2. Trimming removed 1 base from V and 3 bases from J; junction bases left unmatched: 6. Germline CDR1 MDHEN, CDR2 SYDVKM. The CDR3 runs to 16 residues.